The clone carrying this T cell receptor (beta chain) was recorded once. The data were obtained in a study of blood T cell repertoires in COVID-19. The protocol was immunoSEQ multiplex PCR, while the TCRdb copy is restricted to in-frame clones and leaves out a portion. The sample has approximately 140,000 clones; more than 80% are singletons. Germline assignment: CDR1 SGHAT and CDR2 FQNNGV. V was pared by 2 bases and J by 0 bases, with 3 bases of the junction left unmatched. The CDR3 consists of 16 residues. The sequence was obtained from a man aged 18-30 years with COVID-19, enrolled during active disease. What was sequenced was peripheral blood. The chain couples TRBV11-2 to TRBJ2-3, with TRBD2 identical over 9 bases. This CDR3 reads CASSLRREGSTDTQYF. The CDR3 DNA sequence: TGTGCCAGCAGCTTAAGGCGGGAGGGGAGCACAGATACGCAGTATTTT.